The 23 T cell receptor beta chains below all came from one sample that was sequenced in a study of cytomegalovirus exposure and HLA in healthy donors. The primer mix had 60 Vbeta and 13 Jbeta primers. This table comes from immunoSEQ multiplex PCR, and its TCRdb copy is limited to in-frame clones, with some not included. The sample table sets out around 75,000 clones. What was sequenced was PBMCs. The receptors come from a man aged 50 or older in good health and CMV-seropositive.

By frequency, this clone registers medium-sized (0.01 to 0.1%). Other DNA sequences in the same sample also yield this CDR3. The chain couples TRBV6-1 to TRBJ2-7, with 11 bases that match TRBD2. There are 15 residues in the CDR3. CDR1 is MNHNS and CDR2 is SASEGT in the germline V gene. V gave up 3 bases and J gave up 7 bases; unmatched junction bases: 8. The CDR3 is CASSETSGVPGEQYF. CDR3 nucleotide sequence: TGTGCCAGCAGTGAGACTAGCGGGGTCCCCGGGGAGCAGTACTTC.

CDR3 nucleotides: TGTGCCAGCAGCTTAGCCGATACAAATAATTCACCCCTCCACTTT. It encodes CASSLADTNNSPLHF. J is TRBJ1-6 and V is TRBV7-9; D call uncertain. Germline CDR1 and CDR2: SEHNR and FQNEAQ (reference sequence). V lost 0 bases to trimming and J lost 5 bases, with 8 bases between them. This CDR3 region has 15 residues. The complete variable domain, with remaining parts taken from reference TRBV7-9 and TRBJ1-6, reads DTGVSQNPRHKITKRGQNVTFRCDPISEHNRLYWYRQTLGQGPEFLTYFQNEAQLEKSRLLSDRFSAERPKGSFSTLEIQRTEQGDSAMYLCASSLADTNNSPLHFGNGTRLTVT.

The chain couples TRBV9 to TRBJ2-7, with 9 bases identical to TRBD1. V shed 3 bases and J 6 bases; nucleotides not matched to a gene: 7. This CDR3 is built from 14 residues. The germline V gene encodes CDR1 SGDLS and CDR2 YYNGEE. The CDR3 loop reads CASSEGTGLGEQYF. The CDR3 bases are TGTGCCAGCAGCGAAGGGACAGGGCTAGGCGAGCAGTACTTC.

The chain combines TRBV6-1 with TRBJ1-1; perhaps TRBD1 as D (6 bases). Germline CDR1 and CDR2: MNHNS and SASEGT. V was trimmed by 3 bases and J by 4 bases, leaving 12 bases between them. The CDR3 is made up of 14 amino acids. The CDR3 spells CASSDKGEFTEAFF. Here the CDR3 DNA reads TGTGCCAGCAGTGACAAGGGGGAGTTCACTGAAGCTTTCTTT.

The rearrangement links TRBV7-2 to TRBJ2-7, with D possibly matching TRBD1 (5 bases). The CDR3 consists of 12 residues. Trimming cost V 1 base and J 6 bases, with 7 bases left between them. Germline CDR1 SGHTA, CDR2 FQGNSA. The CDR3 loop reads CASSLVGVEQYV. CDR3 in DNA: TGTGCCAGCAGCTTAGTAGGGGTCGAGCAGTACGTC.

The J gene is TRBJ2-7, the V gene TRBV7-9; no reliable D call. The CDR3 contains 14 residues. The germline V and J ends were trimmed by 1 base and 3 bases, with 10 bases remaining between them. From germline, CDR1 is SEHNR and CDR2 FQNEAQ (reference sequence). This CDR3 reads CASSLDPGYYEQYF. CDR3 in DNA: TGTGCCAGCAGCTTAGACCCAGGTTACTACGAGCAGTACTTC.

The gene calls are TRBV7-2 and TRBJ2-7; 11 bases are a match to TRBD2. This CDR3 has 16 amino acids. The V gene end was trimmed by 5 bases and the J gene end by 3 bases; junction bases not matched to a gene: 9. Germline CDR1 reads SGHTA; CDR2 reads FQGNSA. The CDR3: CASSPDLLAGDYEQYF. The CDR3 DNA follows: TGTGCCAGCAGCCCCGACCTACTAGCGGGAGACTACGAGCAGTACTTC.

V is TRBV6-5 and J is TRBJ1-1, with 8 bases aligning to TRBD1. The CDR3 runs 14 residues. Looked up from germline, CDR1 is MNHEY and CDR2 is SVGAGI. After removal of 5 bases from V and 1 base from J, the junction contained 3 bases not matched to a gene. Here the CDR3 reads CASSHGQGNTEAFF. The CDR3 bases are TGTGCCAGCAGTCACGGACAGGGGAACACTGAAGCTTTCTTT.

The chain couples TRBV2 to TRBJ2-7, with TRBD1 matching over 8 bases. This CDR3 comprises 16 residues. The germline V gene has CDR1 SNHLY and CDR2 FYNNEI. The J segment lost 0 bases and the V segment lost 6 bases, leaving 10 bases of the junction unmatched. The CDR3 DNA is TGTGCCAGCAGGGGCGGACAGGGAATACACTCCTACGAGCAGTACTTC. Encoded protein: CASRGGQGIHSYEQYF.

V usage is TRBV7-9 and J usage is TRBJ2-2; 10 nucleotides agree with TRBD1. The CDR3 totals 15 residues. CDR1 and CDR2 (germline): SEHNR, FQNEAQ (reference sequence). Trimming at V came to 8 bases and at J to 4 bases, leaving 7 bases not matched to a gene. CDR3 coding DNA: TGTGCCAGCGGATCGGGACAGGGGATCACCGGGGAGCTGTTTTTT. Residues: CASGSGQGITGELFF.

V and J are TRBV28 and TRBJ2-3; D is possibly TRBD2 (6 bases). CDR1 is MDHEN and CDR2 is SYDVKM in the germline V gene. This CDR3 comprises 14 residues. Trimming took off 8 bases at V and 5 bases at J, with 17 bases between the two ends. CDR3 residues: CASSTGGNVDTQYF. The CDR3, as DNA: TGTGCCAGCTCGACGGGCGGGAACGTAGATACGCAGTATTTT.

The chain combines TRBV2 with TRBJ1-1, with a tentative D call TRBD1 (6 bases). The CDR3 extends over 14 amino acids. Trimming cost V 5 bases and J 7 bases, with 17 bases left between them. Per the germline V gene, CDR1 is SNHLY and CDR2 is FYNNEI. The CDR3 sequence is CASSSQGHGNEAFF. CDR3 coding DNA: TGTGCCAGCAGTTCACAGGGCCATGGGAATGAAGCTTTCTTT.

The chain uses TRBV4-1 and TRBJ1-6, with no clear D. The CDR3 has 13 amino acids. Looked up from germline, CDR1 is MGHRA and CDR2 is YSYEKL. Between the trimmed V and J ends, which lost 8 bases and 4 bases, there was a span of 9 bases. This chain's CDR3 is CASGSIYNSPLHF. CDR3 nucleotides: TGCGCCAGCGGGAGTATTTATAATTCACCCCTCCACTTT.

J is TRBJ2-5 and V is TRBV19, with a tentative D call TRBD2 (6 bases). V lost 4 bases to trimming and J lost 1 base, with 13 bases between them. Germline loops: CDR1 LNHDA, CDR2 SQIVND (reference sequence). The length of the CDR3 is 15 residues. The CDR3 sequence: CASSTRLDLQETQYF. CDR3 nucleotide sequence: TGTGCCAGTAGTACCCGACTAGATCTCCAAGAGACCCAGTACTTC.

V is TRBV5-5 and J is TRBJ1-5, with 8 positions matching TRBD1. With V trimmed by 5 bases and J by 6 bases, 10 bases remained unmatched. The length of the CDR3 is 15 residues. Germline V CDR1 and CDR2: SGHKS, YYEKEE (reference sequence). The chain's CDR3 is CASSRDRGGSQPQHF. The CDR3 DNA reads TGTGCCAGCAGTAGAGACAGGGGAGGTTCTCAGCCCCAGCATTTT.

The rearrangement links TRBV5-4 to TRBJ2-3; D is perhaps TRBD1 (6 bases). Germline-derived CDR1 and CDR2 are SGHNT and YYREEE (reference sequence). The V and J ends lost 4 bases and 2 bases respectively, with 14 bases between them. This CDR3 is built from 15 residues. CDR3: CASSTGTSYTDTQYF. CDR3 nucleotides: TGTGCCAGCAGCACCGGGACAAGCTACACAGATACGCAGTATTTT.

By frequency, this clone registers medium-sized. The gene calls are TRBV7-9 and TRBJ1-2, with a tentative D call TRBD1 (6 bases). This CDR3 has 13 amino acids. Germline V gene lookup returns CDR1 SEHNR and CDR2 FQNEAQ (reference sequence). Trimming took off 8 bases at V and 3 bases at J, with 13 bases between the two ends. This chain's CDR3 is CASLTGLDYGYTF. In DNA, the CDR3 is TGTGCCAGCCTAACAGGGTTGGACTATGGCTACACCTTC.

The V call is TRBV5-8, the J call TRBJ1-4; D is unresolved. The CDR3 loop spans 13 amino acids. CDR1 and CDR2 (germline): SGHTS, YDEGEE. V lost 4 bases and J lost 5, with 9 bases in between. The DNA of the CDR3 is TGTGCCAGCAGCCGTGAAGAGAATGAAAAACTGTTTTTT. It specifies CASSREENEKLFF.

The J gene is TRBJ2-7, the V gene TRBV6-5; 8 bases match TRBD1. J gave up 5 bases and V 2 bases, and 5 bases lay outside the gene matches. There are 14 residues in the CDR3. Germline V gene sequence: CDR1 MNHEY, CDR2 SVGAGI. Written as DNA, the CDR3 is TGTGCCAGCAGTTACACCGGACAGGGAAACGAGCAGTACTTC. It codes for CASSYTGQGNEQYF.

CDR3 region: CASSDAPPREGVTQYF. The CDR3 DNA sequence: TGTGCCAGCAGTGACGCTCCTCCCAGGGAAGGAGTGACCCAGTACTTC. The chain employs TRBV6-1 and TRBJ2-5, with D tentatively TRBD1 (5 bases). V was cut by 3 bases and J by 7 bases, with 21 bases left in between. Germline CDR1 MNHNS, CDR2 SASEGT. The CDR3 totals 16 residues.

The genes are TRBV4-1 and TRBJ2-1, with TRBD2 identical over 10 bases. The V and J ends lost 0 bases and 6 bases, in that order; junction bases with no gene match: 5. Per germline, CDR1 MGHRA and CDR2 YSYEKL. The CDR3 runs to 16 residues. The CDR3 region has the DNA TGCGCCAGCAGCCAAGACTGGCTAGCGGGAGTCAATGAGCAGTTCTTC. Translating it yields CASSQDWLAGVNEQFF.

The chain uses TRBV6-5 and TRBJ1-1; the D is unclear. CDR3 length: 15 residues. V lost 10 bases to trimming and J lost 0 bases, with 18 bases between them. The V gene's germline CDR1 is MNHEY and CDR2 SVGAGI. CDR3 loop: CATLRPGSMNTEAFF. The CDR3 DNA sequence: TGTGCCACTTTAAGACCGGGGAGTATGAACACTGAAGCTTTCTTT.

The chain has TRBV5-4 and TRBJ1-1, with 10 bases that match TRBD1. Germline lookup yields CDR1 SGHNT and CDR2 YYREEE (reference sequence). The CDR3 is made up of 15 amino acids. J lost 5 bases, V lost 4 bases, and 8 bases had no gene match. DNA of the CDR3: TGTGCCAGCAGCCTGCCCGGGACAGGGGTTACTGAAGCTTTCTTT. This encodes CASSLPGTGVTEAFF.